This T cell receptor (beta chain) was retrieved from a study of a mutant IDH1 vaccine in newly diagnosed glioma. Study as a whole: Patients under treatment included around 60% males and about 38% females and had a mean age of approximately 44 years.

In the case of this clone: Its specificity is unknown.

Study conclusions and caveats: Immune responses induced by vaccination arose in roughly 95% of the patients.

Regarding time point: week 35, safety follow-up. The content of each vaccine dose was 300 ug of mutant IDH1 20-mer peptide, and topical imiquimod accompanied it. Generated by immunoSEQ multiplex PCR, the TCRdb table keeps only in-frame clones and is missing some. The sample lists some 70,000 clones; about four fifths were seen once. J was trimmed by 2 bases and V by 6 bases; bases with no gene match: 8. This CDR3 has 15 residues. The germline CDR1 and CDR2 sequences are MNHNY and SVGAGI (reference sequence). The input for sequencing was PBMCs, taken from a glioma patient whose treatment included an IDH1 peptide vaccine. The TCR originated in a man aged 18-30 years with glioma. The J gene is TRBJ1-1, the V gene TRBV6-6; 8 bases fit TRBD1. The CDR3 reads CASSQGAIINTEAFF. The CDR3 region has the DNA TGTGCCAGCAGCCAGGGGGCGATAATAAACACTGAAGCTTTCTTT.